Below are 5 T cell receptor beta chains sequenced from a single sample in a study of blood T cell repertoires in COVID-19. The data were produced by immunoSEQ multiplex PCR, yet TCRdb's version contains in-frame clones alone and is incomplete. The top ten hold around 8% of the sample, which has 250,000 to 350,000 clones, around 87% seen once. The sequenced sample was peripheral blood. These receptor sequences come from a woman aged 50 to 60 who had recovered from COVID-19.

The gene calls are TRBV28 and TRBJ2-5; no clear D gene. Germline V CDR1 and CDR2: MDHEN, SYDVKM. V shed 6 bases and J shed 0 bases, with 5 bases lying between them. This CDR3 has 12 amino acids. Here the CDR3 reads CASRSYQETQYF. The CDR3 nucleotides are TGTGCCAGCAGGAGCTACCAAGAGACCCAGTACTTC.

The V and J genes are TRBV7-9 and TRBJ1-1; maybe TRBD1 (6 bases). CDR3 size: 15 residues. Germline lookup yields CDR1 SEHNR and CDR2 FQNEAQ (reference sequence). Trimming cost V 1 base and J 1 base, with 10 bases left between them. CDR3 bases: TGTGCCAGCAGCTTAGAGGGGGAATGGAACACTGAAGCTTTCTTT. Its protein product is CASSLEGEWNTEAFF.

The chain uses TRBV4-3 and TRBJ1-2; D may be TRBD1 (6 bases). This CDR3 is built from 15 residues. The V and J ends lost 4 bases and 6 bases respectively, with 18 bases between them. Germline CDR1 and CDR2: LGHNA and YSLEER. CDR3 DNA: TGCGCCAGCAGCCGAGAGACAGGCATTCTCCATGGCTACACCTTC. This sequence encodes CASSRETGILHGYTF.

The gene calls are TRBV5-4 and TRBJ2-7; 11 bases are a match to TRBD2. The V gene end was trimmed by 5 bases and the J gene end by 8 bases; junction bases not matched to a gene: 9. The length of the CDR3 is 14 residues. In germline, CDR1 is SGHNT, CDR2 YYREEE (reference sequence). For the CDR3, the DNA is TGTGCCAGCAGACTAGCGGGGGTACCTACGAAGCAGTACTTC. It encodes CASRLAGVPTKQYF.

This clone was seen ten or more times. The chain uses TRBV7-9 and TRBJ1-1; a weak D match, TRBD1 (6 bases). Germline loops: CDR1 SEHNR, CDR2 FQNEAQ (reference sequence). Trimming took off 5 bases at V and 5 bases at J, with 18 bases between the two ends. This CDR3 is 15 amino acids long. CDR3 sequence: CASSLTGRGRTEAFF. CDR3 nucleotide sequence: TGTGCCAGCAGCCTCACAGGGAGAGGTAGAACTGAAGCTTTCTTT.